This T cell receptor (beta chain) was observed in a study of PD-1 blockade in classical Hodgkin lymphoma (dated by TCRdb to the early 2020s). For context, the study as a whole: Nivolumab dosing was 3 mg/kg intravenously every 2 weeks, continuing until either disease progression or unacceptable toxicity. A peripheral blood immune signature of response to PD-1 blockade in classical Hodgkin lymphoma was defined using TCR beta sequencing and CyTOF.

The time point label on this specimen signifies: cycle 1 day 1 (C1D1), immediately before nivolumab initiation. Every trial patient had relapsed after autologous stem cell transplantation, and cohorts A, B and C differed in prior brentuximab vedotin exposure. Using a Miltenyi CD4+ T cell isolation kit, CD4+ T cells were purified from thawed PBMCs through magnetic negative selection. The trial cohort was composed of about 60 patients with relapsed/refractory classical Hodgkin lymphoma, for whom complete response, partial response or progressive disease was recorded as best overall response. Single-agent nivolumab was administered to trial patients in the multi-cohort phase II CheckMate 205 trial. Best overall response was determined by an independent review committee according to the 2007 International Working Group response criteria. Trial PBMCs were collected just before the start of nivolumab (C1D1) and during therapy at cycle 2 day 1 and cycle 4 day 1. Peripheral blood was collected in 8 mL Vacutainer Cell Preparation Tubes, from which PBMCs were isolated by centrifugation and then cryopreserved. Purified CD4+ and CD8+ fractions were prepared only for cases in which an additional PBMC sample was available. On LS columns in a quadroMACS separator, the magnetically labelled cells were depleted, and the flow-through was collected as the purified fraction.

Summary of the overall study and its limitations: Baseline TCR diversity was reported to be lower in newly diagnosed patients than in healthy donors and to be lower still in relapsed/refractory patients. Patients starting nivolumab less than 1 year after ASCT had lower diversity and were excluded from later analyses to avoid confounding by immune reconstitution. The study was restricted to a single clinical trial cohort, and the causes of repertoire differences, possibly disease activity or prior therapy, were left undefined. Trial patients achieving complete response had baseline diversity similar to newly diagnosed patients, whereas partial responders and progressors had significantly lower diversity. CD4+ but not CD8+ TCR diversity rose significantly by C4D1 (p=0.0027 vs p=0.16), most apparent in complete responders (p=0.02).

As to this clone: Its recognized antigen is unknown. Base qualities are missing; no much larger clone stands one base away.

The CDR3, from cysteine to phenylalanine, totals 14 residues. Solely the CDR3 DNA is kept, with 42 bases framed from the first base. A distance of 9 bases separates the germline ends of V and J, which lose 0 bases and 4 bases respectively. Reading the germline V gene gives CDR1 SGHTA and CDR2 FQGNSA. Genomic DNA was isolated using the Qiagen DNeasy kit from unsorted PBMCs as well as from negatively selected CD4+ and CD8+ fractions. TCR beta CDR3 regions were subjected to amplification by immunoSEQ multiplex PCR with primers that anneal to V and J segments. Amplification bias was minimized using a synthetic immune receptor repertoire, and residual bias was removed computationally after sequencing. The paper's data handling went like this. Repertoire diversity was quantified as the Shannon entropy index using custom Python scripts. Unsorted, CD4+ and CD8+ repertoires were examined separately, except in combined analyses, for which CD4+ and CD8+ sequences were merged in silico. Clonal expansion was defined as at least a 2-fold frequency increase after treatment relative to C1D1, with a pseudocount of 0.5 for undetected baseline clones. Clones with 0 or 1 copy at C1D1 were defined as singleton clones, while clones with 2 or more copies were defined as non-singleton clones. Clones expanded in unsorted samples were assigned a CD4+, CD8+ or unknown annotation through matching of protein sequences in sorted samples from the same patient. Diversity changes from C1D1 to C4D1 were tested in paired samples using Wilcoxon tests. What TCRdb holds here is the immuneACCESS table cut down to in-frame rearrangements. Part of the clones is not present; checked against another copy, under half of the missing clones reflect an unresolved V gene, and the others are unexplained. Clonal size and the V and J genes are those of that table, whereas D and trimming came from the DNA. A total of roughly 7,200 clones appear in this sample, 80% of them only once. The top ten constitute around 4% of the sample.

The chain couples TRBV7-2 to TRBJ1-2; TRBD1 could be the D gene, as 5 bases match. This sample comprised CD4+ T cells from blood, obtained at baseline. The sequence was obtained from a human donor with classical Hodgkin lymphoma. The nucleotide sequence reads as follows: TGTGCCAGCAGCTTAGCCCCAGGGCTCTATGGCTACACCTTC. Translated, it reads CASSLAPGLYGYTF.